The clone carrying this T cell receptor (beta chain) has a count of ten or more. Its antigen is unidentified. Germline V gene lookup returns CDR1 KGHDR and CDR2 SFDVKD. The ends were cut back, 7 bases at V and 0 bases at J, with 6 bases in the middle. CDR3 length equals 13 residues. The TCR beta CDR3 regions underwent amplification using RNA transcripts as the source. HTBI primers were employed in a first-round RT-PCR of the TCR CDR3. TCRdb itself ran the multiplex PCR reads through MiXCR, one entry per CDR3 protein. The table records about 130,000 distinct CDR3 sequences, 22% of them present only once. These data originate in a study of T cells in Graves' hyperthyroidism and ophthalmopathy. Broader study findings: Ophthalmopathy was predicted by the model a median of roughly 6.7 months ahead of onset.

The study collected blood at first hyperthyroidism diagnosis, before any ophthalmopathy symptoms arose. Sequencing was performed on blood. The receptor comes from a woman between 45 and 60 years old with Graves' hyperthyroidism that later progressed to Graves' ophthalmopathy. V and J are TRBV24-1 and TRBJ1-5; D uncertain. The CDR3 loop reads CATSRNSNQPQHF. CDR3 coding DNA: TGTGCCACCAGCAGAAATAGCAATCAGCCCCAGCATTTT.